Following are 28 T cell receptor beta chains from one sample sequenced in a study of cytotoxic CD8 clonotypes in ibrutinib-treated CLL. TCRdb keeps only in-frame clones here, not all; method: immunoSEQ multiplex PCR. This sample has 150,000 to 200,000 clones, with approximately 90% found just once. Sample: PBMCs, taken at disease progression, from a patient treated with ibrutinib. The receptor set was obtained from a human donor with chronic lymphocytic leukemia.

This clone has a single count. The CDR3 spells CASSSSGGSHNEQFF. In DNA, the CDR3 is TGTGCCAGCAGCTCTTCCGGGGGCTCTCACAATGAGCAGTTCTTC. The chain combines TRBV7-8 with TRBJ2-1; perhaps D is TRBD1 or TRBD2 (6 bases each). CDR1 and CDR2 from the germline V gene are SGHVS and FQNEAQ. Trimming cost V 4 bases and J 5 bases, with 15 bases left between them. The CDR3 contains 15 residues.

The chain employs TRBV29-1 and TRBJ2-2, with a possible D match to TRBD2 (6 bases). Germline CDR1 is SQVTM and CDR2 is ANQGSEA. Trimming took 6 bases from V and 0 from J, leaving 11 bases between them. CDR3 length: 14 amino acids. The CDR3 nucleotides read TGCAGCGTGGGGGGACTGACGAACACCGGGGAGCTGTTTTTT. It codes for CSVGGLTNTGELFF.

V and J are TRBV6-5 and TRBJ2-7, with a weak D call TRBD1 (5 bases). Germline CDR1 and CDR2: MNHEY and SVGAGI. The CDR3 totals 13 residues. Trimming removed 6 bases at V and 9 bases at J, with 18 bases between. CDR3 sequence reads: CASRAGFPRLQYF. CDR3 in DNA: TGTGCCAGCAGGGCAGGGTTTCCCCGGTTGCAGTACTTC.

The rearrangement uses TRBV15 and TRBJ2-4, with 7 bases aligning to TRBD1. The trim removed 2 bases at V and 15 bases at J, leaving 7 bases unmatched. Germline-derived CDR1 and CDR2 are LNHNV and YYDKDF (reference sequence). The CDR3 spans 12 residues. CDR3 residues: CATSRKPGTVYF. CDR3 nucleotide sequence: TGTGCCACCAGCAGAAAGCCCGGGACAGTGTACTTC.

This chain uses TRBV7-7 with TRBJ2-7; 8 nucleotides match TRBD1. V was pared by 5 bases and J by 7 bases, with 7 bases of the junction left unmatched. The CDR3 loop spans 13 amino acids. Germline CDR1 is SSHAT and CDR2 is FNYEAQ (reference sequence). The DNA for the CDR3 is TGTGCCAGCAGCCAGGACAGGGCGGGGGAGCAGTACTTC. Translated: CASSQDRAGEQYF.

The CDR3 reads CASTPGGGLAPYEQYF. The CDR3 bases are TGCGCCAGCACCCCGGGCGGGGGTTTGGCACCCTACGAGCAGTACTTC. The chain recombines TRBV5-1 with TRBJ2-7, with TRBD2 matching over 7 bases. CDR1 and CDR2 (germline): SGHRS, YFSETQ. This CDR3 is 16 amino acids long. Trimming took 6 bases from V and 2 from J; bases not matched to a gene: 14. The full variable domain, rest sourced from reference TRBV5-1 and TRBJ2-7, is KAGVTQTPRYLIKTRGQQVTLSCSPISGHRSVSWYQQTPGQGLQFLFEYFSETQRNKGNFPGRFSGRQFSNSRSEMNVSTLELGDSALYLCASTPGGGLAPYEQYFGPGTRLTVT.

This clone was recorded a few times. The genes are TRBV5-8 and TRBJ1-2, with D maybe TRBD1 (5 bases). There are 17 residues in the CDR3. V was pared by 5 bases and J by 5 bases, with 25 bases between. The germline CDR1 and CDR2 sequences are SGHTS and YDEGEE. This CDR3 is CASRQWKWGDPLYGYTF. CDR3 in DNA: TGTGCCAGCAGACAGTGGAAGTGGGGGGACCCTCTGTATGGCTACACCTTC.

CDR3 residues: CASSNGGSEQYF. The CDR3 coding sequence is TGTGCCAGCAGCAACGGGGGCTCCGAGCAGTACTTC. V gene TRBV7-3 combines with J gene TRBJ2-7; D is tentatively TRBD1 or TRBD2 (6 bases each). Germline V gene data show CDR1 as SGHTA and CDR2 as FQGTGA. The V and J ends lost 5 bases and 6 bases respectively, with 11 bases between them. This CDR3 is built from 12 residues.

This clone was counted a single time. V is TRBV5-5 and J is TRBJ1-2; no clear D. The CDR3 extends over 14 amino acids. Deletions cut 4 bases from V and 4 bases from J, with 14 bases between. The germline V gene has CDR1 SGHKS and CDR2 YYEKEE (reference sequence). The CDR3 DNA follows: TGTGCCAGCAGCCCTCAGTTCCAGCTCTATGGCTACACCTTC. Its translation is CASSPQFQLYGYTF.

The CDR3 DNA reads TGTGCCAGCAATCCACAGGGGAACACTGAAGCTTTCTTT. Protein sequence: CASNPQGNTEAFF. This chain uses TRBV11-2 with TRBJ1-1; TRBD1 might be the D (6 bases). The germline V and J ends were trimmed by 7 bases and 1 base, with 10 bases remaining between them. The CDR3 runs to 13 residues. The germline gives CDR1 SGHAT, CDR2 FQNNGV. The whole variable domain, remainder taken from reference TRBV11-2 and TRBJ1-1, is EAGVAQSPRYKIIEKRQSVAFWCNPISGHATLYWYQQILGQGPKLLIQFQNNGVVDDSQLPKDRFSAERLKGVDSTLKIQPAKLEDSAVYLCASNPQGNTEAFFGQGTRLTVV.

The chain has TRBV4-1 and TRBJ2-7; 12 nucleotides agree with TRBD2. CDR3 length: 17 residues. V shed 2 bases and J 2 bases; nucleotides not matched to a gene: 7. Per the germline V gene, CDR1 is MGHRA and CDR2 is YSYEKL. CDR3 in DNA: TGCGCCAGCAGCCAACAAACAGGACTAGCGGGAACCTACGAGCAGTACTTC. Its protein product is CASSQQTGLAGTYEQYF.

The chain joins TRBV6-5 to TRBJ1-2; 8 positions agree with TRBD1. The CDR3 is made up of 15 amino acids. The germline V gene encodes CDR1 MNHEY and CDR2 SVGAGI. V was clipped by 6 bases and J by 3 bases; unmatched bases: 9. In DNA form, the CDR3 reads TGTGCCAGCAGCTACGGCAGGGGGCTTGACTATGGCTACACCTTC. It is translated as CASSYGRGLDYGYTF.

In this sample, this clone turned up once. V gene TRBV6-5 combines with J gene TRBJ1-1; possible D gene TRBD1, 6 bases. CDR3 length: 15 amino acids. V was cut by 9 bases and J by 4 bases, with 21 bases left in between. Germline V gene lookup returns CDR1 MNHEY and CDR2 SVGAGI. CDR3 sequence (DNA): TGTGCCAGTGGTAGGGGGGCGGGGGCAGGCACTGAAGCTTTCTTT. This sequence encodes CASGRGAGAGTEAFF.

The chain recombines TRBV7-2 with TRBJ2-7; D unclear. This CDR3 is 15 amino acids long. In germline, CDR1 is SGHTA, CDR2 FQGNSA. With 1 base removed from V and 2 bases from J, the gap between germline ends came to 12 bases. For the CDR3, the DNA is TGTGCCAGCAGCTTAGGAAGCCAGTTGACCTACGAGCAGTACTTC. It encodes CASSLGSQLTYEQYF.

The chain links TRBV7-8 to TRBJ1-4; D not resolved. Germline loops: CDR1 SGHVS, CDR2 FQNEAQ. V lost 4 bases and J 2 bases, leaving 11 bases between the germline ends. The CDR3 consists of 15 residues. CDR3 amino acids: CASSSFRTTNEKLFF. In nucleotides, the CDR3 is TGTGCCAGCAGCTCATTCCGGACGACTAATGAAAAACTGTTTTTT.

CDR3 residues: CASSVGSGRTTSTDTQYF. In nucleotides, the CDR3 is TGTGCCAGCAGTGTCGGTAGCGGGAGGACCACCAGCACAGATACGCAGTATTTT. This chain uses TRBV2 with TRBJ2-3; TRBD2 matches 10 bases. Germline CDR1 reads SNHLY; CDR2 reads FYNNEI. The CDR3 runs to 18 residues. The trim removed 4 bases at V and 0 bases at J, leaving 10 bases unmatched.

The V call is TRBV7-8, the J call TRBJ2-7; TRBD2 aligns across 14 bases. V trimming: 5 bases; J trimming: 6 bases; junction bases outside the gene matches: 12. There are 17 residues in the CDR3. CDR1 is SGHVS, CDR2 FQNEAQ, per germline. As DNA, the CDR3 is TGTGCCAGCAGCCCGGGACTAGCGGGAGCCCTCCGGGGCGAGCAGTACTTC. Protein product: CASSPGLAGALRGEQYF.

This sequence joins TRBV19 and TRBJ1-1; maybe TRBD1 (6 bases). Germline CDR1 reads LNHDA; CDR2 reads SQIVND (reference sequence). Deletions cut 4 bases from V and 6 bases from J, with 15 bases between. The CDR3 runs to 14 residues. The CDR3 coding sequence is TGTGCCAGTAGTAGGGCAGGGGAAAGGGCTGAAGCTTTCTTT. It encodes CASSRAGERAEAFF.

The genes are TRBV6-5 and TRBJ1-3; D might be TRBD1 (5 bases). Trimming removed 0 bases from V and 4 bases from J, with 13 bases in between. The CDR3 runs to 16 residues. Per germline, CDR1 MNHEY and CDR2 SVGAGI. DNA of the CDR3: TGTGCCAGCAGTTACTCGGCAGGGCCAGCGGGAAACACCATATATTTT. The encoded protein is CASSYSAGPAGNTIYF.

The rearrangement uses TRBV28 and TRBJ2-1; D not certain. The CDR3 covers 16 residues. In germline, CDR1 is MDHEN, CDR2 SYDVKM. Trimming pared 7 bases from V and 2 bases from J, leaving 18 bases between. This CDR3 is CASTLLGDGAYNEQFF. Written as DNA, the CDR3 is TGTGCCAGCACCCTCCTGGGTGATGGCGCCTACAATGAGCAGTTCTTC.

The chain has TRBV19 and TRBJ2-7; D perhaps matches TRBD1 (6 bases). With 3 bases removed from V and 1 base from J, the gap between germline ends came to 22 bases. The CDR3 is 18 residues long. Germline CDR1 and CDR2: LNHDA and SQIVND (reference sequence). The CDR3 region is CASSIEDSAAGESYEQYF. In DNA form, the CDR3 reads TGTGCCAGTAGTATCGAGGATAGCGCGGCAGGGGAATCCTACGAGCAGTACTTC.

The chain is built from TRBV27 and TRBJ2-5; tentative D call: TRBD2 (5 bases). V was cut by 3 bases and J by 1 base, with 9 bases left in between. This CDR3 has 14 amino acids. CDR1 is MNHEY and CDR2 is SMNVEV in the germline V gene (reference sequence). The CDR3 DNA reads TGTGCCAGCAGTTTCGGGGATCTCCAAGAGACCCAGTACTTC. Amino acid sequence: CASSFGDLQETQYF.

This clone was seen a few times. The chain combines TRBV10-3 with TRBJ2-1; D is tentatively TRBD1 or TRBD2 (5 bases each). Trimming took 1 base from V and 8 from J, leaving 9 bases between them. Per the germline V gene, CDR1 is ENHRY and CDR2 is SYGVKD. The CDR3 extends over 13 amino acids. CDR3 amino acids: CAISELPGHEQFF. CDR3 coding DNA: TGTGCCATCAGTGAGTTACCGGGACATGAGCAGTTCTTC.

J is TRBJ2-3 and V is TRBV4-2; D is unclear. V lost 4 bases, J lost 5 bases, and 7 bases lay in between. CDR1 and CDR2 (germline): LGHNA, YNFKEQ. The CDR3 contains 12 residues. CDR3 coding DNA: TGTGCCAGCAGCCCCATGGGAGATACGCAGTATTTT. It yields the protein CASSPMGDTQYF.

The chain links TRBV9 to TRBJ2-7; a possible D gene is TRBD2 (5 bases). Germline V lookup: CDR1 SGDLS, CDR2 YYNGEE. The CDR3 consists of 14 residues. V was trimmed by 1 base and J by 3 bases, leaving 11 bases between them. The DNA for the CDR3 is TGTGCCAGCAGCGTAAGCACGACTAACTACGAGCAGTACTTC. Protein sequence: CASSVSTTNYEQYF.

This clone was found a few times. The chain has TRBV4-3 and TRBJ2-7, with D unresolved. The V end lost 0 bases, the J end lost 1 base, and 16 bases lay between the germline ends. The germline V gene has CDR1 LGHNA and CDR2 YSLEER. CDR3 length: 17 amino acids. The CDR3 protein is CASSQEWFNVGSYEQYF. Written as DNA, the CDR3 is TGCGCCAGCAGCCAAGAATGGTTTAATGTGGGATCCTACGAGCAGTACTTC.

The chain links TRBV5-4 to TRBJ1-4; D is unresolved. Germline loops: CDR1 SGHNT, CDR2 YYREEE (reference sequence). V lost 5 bases and J lost 6, with 17 bases in between. The CDR3 is 15 amino acids. CDR3 loop: CASSAGGEAYEKLFF. DNA for the CDR3: TGTGCCAGCAGTGCGGGTGGGGAAGCCTATGAAAAACTGTTTTTT.

The count of this clone is one. The chain carries TRBV10-2 and TRBJ2-2; 9 bases fit TRBD2. CDR3 length: 14 residues. The V and J ends lost 9 bases and 0 bases, in that order; junction bases with no gene match: 2. Per the germline V gene, CDR1 is WSHSY and CDR2 is SAAADI. The CDR3 DNA reads TGCGCCAGTAGACTAGCGGCGAACACCGGGGAGCTGTTTTTT. Its translation is CASRLAANTGELFF.